Following are 19 T cell receptor beta chains from one sample sequenced in a study of blood T cells in healthy people across ages. Next came a second PCR, run for about 6 to 11 cycles, which used a sample-barcoded 5' primer along with a J-beta primer mix. TCRdb used MiXCR to reprocess the 5' RACE reads, holding one entry per CDR3 protein. The repertoire includes 500,000 to 700,000 distinct CDR3 sequences, about 30% of them detected once, and around 14% sits in the top ten. The sequencing sample was made of blood. Receptor source: an elderly woman in good health.

This clonotype was counted many times. A single base separates this from a much larger clone, so it may be a read error. The J gene is TRBJ1-2, the V gene TRBV5-1; 9 nucleotides line up with TRBD1. This CDR3 region has 13 residues. Germline CDR1 reads SGHRS; CDR2 reads YFSETQ. With 4 bases clipped from V and 8 bases from J, the junction kept 6 bases outside the gene matches. The CDR3 DNA sequence: TGCGCCAGCAGCCCGGACAGGGGAGGCGGCTACACCTTC. Its protein product is CASSPDRGGGYTF.

The chain links TRBV1 to TRBJ2-1; TRBD2, the table's D call, lacks a check against the DNA. TRBV1 is reported as a pseudogene. The CDR3 covers 18 residues. The CDR3 sequence: CTSSQAAGGHRSYNDQFF. The CDR3 region has the DNA TGCACTAGCAGCCAAGCAGCGGGGGGTCACAGATCCTACAATGACCAGTTCTTC.

This clonotype was counted only a few times. The gene calls are TRBV7-2 and TRBJ2-2; D gene uncertain. Germline lookup yields CDR1 SGHTA and CDR2 FQGNSA. V was trimmed by 0 bases and J by 3 bases, leaving 5 bases between them. The CDR3 is made up of 14 amino acids. The CDR3 sequence: CASSLAQYTGELFF. DNA for the CDR3: TGTGCCAGCAGCTTAGCTCAGTACACCGGGGAGCTGTTTTTT. The whole variable domain, remainder taken from reference TRBV7-2 and TRBJ2-2, is GAGVSQSPSNKVTEKGKDVELRCDPISGHTALYWYRQSLGQGLEFLIYFQGNSAPDKSGLPSDRFSAERTGGSVSTLTIQRTQQEDSAVYLCASSLAQYTGELFFGEGSRLTVL.

The CDR3 loop is CAWSPGQIYSNQPQHF. DNA for the CDR3: TGTGCCTGGAGTCCCGGACAGATCTATAGCAATCAGCCCCAGCATTTT. V and J are TRBV30 and TRBJ1-5, with D perhaps matching TRBD1 (6 bases). Germline CDR1 GTSNPN, CDR2 SVGIG (reference sequence). This CDR3 region has 16 residues. The V and J ends lost 2 bases and 0 bases respectively, with 14 bases between them.

This clonotype came up many times. The rearrangement uses TRBV3-1 and TRBJ2-5, with TRBD1 identical over 10 bases. The CDR3 extends over 16 amino acids. J gave up 3 bases and V 6 bases, and 10 bases lay outside the gene matches. Germline CDR1 LGHDT, CDR2 YNNKEL (reference sequence). The CDR3 sequence is CASSGGDRGREETQYF. The CDR3 coding sequence is TGTGCCAGCAGTGGGGGCGACAGGGGGCGCGAAGAGACCCAGTACTTC.

This clonotype appeared once. The chain employs TRBV6-6 and TRBJ1-1; D is undetermined. The CDR3 runs 13 residues. The ends were cut back, 6 bases at V and 5 bases at J, with 13 bases in the middle. The germline CDR1 and CDR2 sequences are MNHNY and SVGAGI (reference sequence). The CDR3 protein is CASSREWWTEAFF. CDR3 nucleotides: TGTGCCAGCAGCCGAGAGTGGTGGACTGAAGCTTTCTTT.

To note about this clonotype: A much larger clone lies one base from this, so it may be a read error. The chain couples TRBV6-6 to TRBJ2-2; no firm D call. Germline V lookup: CDR1 MNHNY, CDR2 SVGAGI (reference sequence). This CDR3 has 16 residues. CDR3: CASRYSSMENTGELFF. As DNA, the CDR3 is TGTGCCAGCAGATACTCCAGCATGGAGAACACCGGGGAGCTGTTTTTT.

This clonotype has ten or more counts. This chain links TRBV5-1 with TRBJ2-4; TRBD2 matches at 7 bases. The CDR3 spans 16 residues. Germline trimming cut 4 bases from V and 9 bases from J; bases unmatched to any gene: 16. Germline V lookup: CDR1 SGHRS, CDR2 YFSETQ. In DNA form, the CDR3 reads TGCGCCAGCAGCACAATCCCCGGGACTATGAGGACCATTCAGTACTTC. Translation gives CASSTIPGTMRTIQYF.

The genes are TRBV7-2 and TRBJ1-2; D is unresolved. The CDR3 totals 10 residues. V dropped 9 bases and J dropped 4 bases, with 6 bases sitting between them. Germline loops: CDR1 SGHTA, CDR2 FQGNSA. The CDR3 DNA reads as TGTGCCAGTCCCGGCTATGGCTACACCTTC. It codes for CASPGYGYTF.

The V gene is TRBV5-1, the J gene TRBJ2-3; no clear D gene. Per the germline V gene, CDR1 is SGHRS and CDR2 is YFSETQ. The CDR3 spans 17 residues. Trimming took 0 bases from V and 0 from J, leaving 14 bases between them. CDR3 sequence reads: CASSLASPWPSTDTQYF. The CDR3 DNA follows: TGCGCCAGCAGCTTGGCCAGCCCGTGGCCTAGCACAGATACGCAGTATTTT.

This clonotype came up many times. The chain recombines TRBV6-2 or TRBV6-3 with TRBJ2-1; possibly TRBD1 for D (5 bases). V lost 8 bases, J lost 7 bases, and 18 bases lay in between. The CDR3 has 14 amino acids. The germline CDR1 and CDR2 sequences are MNHEY and SVGEGT. CDR3 sequence: CASGQLGRRNEQFF. The CDR3 region has the DNA TGTGCCAGCGGTCAGCTGGGGCGCCGGAATGAGCAGTTCTTC.

There are many counts of this clonotype. The chain has TRBV3-1 and TRBJ2-5, with TRBD1 matching over 7 bases. The CDR3 covers 14 residues. V trimming: 0 bases; J trimming: 4 bases; junction bases outside the gene matches: 2. Germline V CDR1 and CDR2: LGHDT, YNNKEL (reference sequence). CDR3 sequence (DNA): TGTGCCAGCAGCCAAGATCCAGGGGGAGAGACCCAGTACTTC. It translates to CASSQDPGGETQYF.

This clonotype came up once. The chain combines TRBV6-1 with TRBJ2-7; 8 bases are a match to TRBD2. Near its end, the DNA agrees better with TRBJ2-4, so the J call may be wrong. The CDR3 consists of 13 residues. Per germline, CDR1 MNHNS and CDR2 SASEGT. CDR3 in DNA: TGTGCCAGCAGCCCCGGGGGGGGAAACATTCAGTACTTC. Its translation is CASSPGGGNIQYF.

The rearrangement uses TRBV28 and TRBJ2-5; D remains ambiguous. This CDR3 region has 13 residues. CDR1 is MDHEN and CDR2 is SYDVKM in the germline V gene. Between the trimmed V and J ends, which lost 3 bases and 11 bases, there was a span of 16 bases. The DNA for the CDR3 is TGTGCCAGCAGTTTGAGTGAATACAATGAGCAGTACTTC. It translates to CASSLSEYNEQYF.

This clonotype was found many times. The V and J genes are TRBV9 and TRBJ2-1; 13 positions agree with TRBD2. The V gene end was trimmed by 3 bases and the J gene end by 6 bases; junction bases not matched to a gene: 6. The CDR3 length is 16 residues. Per germline, CDR1 SGDLS and CDR2 YYNGEE. The chain's CDR3 is CASSALAGGPRNEQFF. The CDR3 nucleotides read TGTGCCAGCAGCGCACTAGCGGGGGGGCCCCGCAATGAGCAGTTCTTC.

This clonotype was recorded a few times. This may come from a read error, since a much larger clone is one base off. V gene TRBV7-8 combines with J gene TRBJ1-2; 7 bases fit TRBD1. The germline gives CDR1 SGHVS, CDR2 FQNEAQ. The CDR3 has 15 amino acids. The CDR3 region is CACSPDRALNYGYTF. CDR3 bases: TGTGCCTGCAGCCCCGACAGGGCTTTAAACTATGGCTACACCTTC.

This clonotype was seen repeatedly, ten times or more. This chain connects TRBV7-2 to TRBJ2-7, with D uncertain. CDR3 length: 14 residues. V shed 1 base and J shed 1 base, with 8 bases lying between them. Germline CDR1 is SGHTA and CDR2 is FQGNSA. The CDR3, as DNA: TGTGCCAGCAGCTTAGTAAAAAGGTCCTACGAGCAGTACTTC. It is translated as CASSLVKRSYEQYF.

In this sample, this clonotype turned up many times. The chain combines TRBV3-1 with TRBJ2-5, with 9 bases identical to TRBD1. The germline CDR1 and CDR2 sequences are LGHDT and YNNKEL (reference sequence). After removal of 1 base from V and 3 bases from J, the junction contained 3 bases not matched to a gene. This CDR3 has 15 amino acids. CDR3 residues: CASSQVGQGEETQYF. DNA of the CDR3: TGTGCCAGCAGCCAAGTGGGACAGGGTGAAGAGACCCAGTACTTC.

The chain employs TRBV7-9 and TRBJ2-4; D remains ambiguous. Germline V gene data show CDR1 as SEHNR and CDR2 as FQNEAQ (reference sequence). The CDR3 is made up of 16 amino acids. The germline V and J ends were trimmed by 5 bases and 0 bases, with 14 bases remaining between them. The CDR3 reads CASSLSTSLAKNIQYF. In DNA form, the CDR3 reads TGTGCCAGCAGCCTTTCCACCTCCTTAGCCAAAAACATTCAGTACTTC.